Each of the 13 T cell receptor beta chains below was sequenced from the same sample in a study of PD-L1 blockade in urothelial cancer (TCRdb year 2017). This specimen's time point label, per the study, means: peripheral blood 6 weeks after treatment start. The method behind the library was the immunoSEQ multiplex PCR assay. This is the immuneACCESS table as TCRdb keeps it, with only in-frame sequences that have V and J called. A part of the clones is gone; compared with another copy, unresolved V genes explain less than half, and the rest is unexplained. This sample is represented by roughly 40,000 clones; about 90% of them were singletons. The ten most abundant clones make up approximately 7.5% of the sample. The sample here was PBMCs, taken around atezolizumab (anti-PD-L1) treatment. The source of these receptors is a man between 65 and 85 years old with urothelial cancer.

This clone showed up just once. The V call is TRBV15, the J call TRBJ2-7; 7 nucleotides align to TRBD2. CDR1 and CDR2 from the germline V gene are LNHNV and YYDKDF (reference sequence). V shed 0 bases, J shed 4 bases, and the junction held 9 bases outside the gene matches. This CDR3 has 16 amino acids. The CDR3 DNA sequence: TGTGCCACCAGCAGAGATCTACCGGGACTAATTTACGAGCAGTACTTC. Translation gives CATSRDLPGLIYEQYF.

The J gene is TRBJ2-5, the V gene TRBV7-9; 12 bases agree with TRBD2. In germline, CDR1 is SEHNR, CDR2 FQNEAQ (reference sequence). The J segment lost 5 bases and the V segment lost 3 bases, leaving 4 bases of the junction unmatched. The CDR3 length is 15 residues. The CDR3 sequence is CASSFGLAGYETQYF. DNA of the CDR3: TGTGCCAGCAGCTTTGGACTAGCGGGATATGAGACCCAGTACTTC. The entire variable domain, with the rest obtained from reference TRBV7-9 and TRBJ2-5, is as follows: DTGVSQNPRHKITKRGQNVTFRCDPISEHNRLYWYRQTLGQGPEFLTYFQNEAQLEKSRLLSDRFSAERPKGSFSTLEIQRTEQGDSAMYLCASSFGLAGYETQYFGPGTRLLVL.

CDR3 sequence reads: CAWRGQGNYEQYF. In DNA, the CDR3 is TGTGCCTGGAGGGGACAGGGTAACTACGAGCAGTACTTC. V gene TRBV30 combines with J gene TRBJ2-7; TRBD1 matches 9 bases. The CDR3 extends over 13 amino acids. Germline V gene lookup returns CDR1 GTSNPN and CDR2 SVGIG (reference sequence). V trimming: 3 bases; J trimming: 3 bases; junction bases outside the gene matches: 3.

The DNA for the CDR3 is TGTGCCAGCAGGCCGGCACAGGGTCGGAACACTGAAGCTTTCTTT. It translates to CASRPAQGRNTEAFF. V usage is TRBV28 and J usage is TRBJ1-1; tentative D call: TRBD1 (6 bases). Germline loops: CDR1 MDHEN, CDR2 SYDVKM. CDR3 length equals 15 residues. V lost 6 bases, J lost 1 base, and 15 bases lay in between.

The chain combines TRBV6-5 with TRBJ2-5; a weak D match, TRBD1 (6 bases). Germline V gene lookup returns CDR1 MNHEY and CDR2 SVGAGI. V was clipped by 6 bases and J by 9 bases, with 20 bases between them. The CDR3 contains 14 residues. The CDR3, as DNA: TGTGCCAGCAGCTTCGGGACATCACTAGGGGCCCAGTACTTC. Translated: CASSFGTSLGAQYF.

The chain couples TRBV10-3 to TRBJ1-2; the match to TRBD1 covers 7 bases. The CDR3 has 13 residues. Germline V gene data show CDR1 as ENHRY and CDR2 as SYGVKD. With 5 bases clipped from V and 8 bases from J, the junction kept 8 bases outside the gene matches. The CDR3 nucleotides are TGTGCCATCAGTATACAGGGGAATCGGGGCTACACCTTC. It specifies CAISIQGNRGYTF.

The chain links TRBV6-1 to TRBJ1-4, with 8 positions matching TRBD1. The CDR3 is 16 amino acids. In germline, CDR1 is MNHNS, CDR2 SASEGT. The trim removed 4 bases at V and 4 bases at J, leaving 8 bases unmatched. In DNA form, the CDR3 reads TGTGCCAGCAGTGTCAAAACAGGGGGAGGTAATGAAAAACTGTTTTTT. Its translation: CASSVKTGGGNEKLFF.

The J gene is TRBJ2-7, the V gene TRBV29-1; 8 bases agree with TRBD2. Trimming cost V 5 bases and J 3 bases; bases outside gene matches: 3. This CDR3 has 12 amino acids. Germline values: CDR1 SQVTM, CDR2 ANQGSEA. This CDR3 is CSVIAGRYEQYF. The CDR3 coding sequence is TGCAGCGTTATAGCGGGGCGCTACGAGCAGTACTTC.

The J gene is TRBJ2-7, the V gene TRBV14, with 7 bases lining up with TRBD1. In germline, CDR1 is SGHDN, CDR2 FVKESK. CDR3 length: 16 amino acids. Losses at the gene ends were 0 bases for V and 2 bases for J; bases not matched to a gene: 7. The CDR3 here is CASSQDLGGQTYEQYF. In DNA, the CDR3 is TGTGCCAGCAGCCAAGACCTAGGGGGACAGACCTACGAGCAGTACTTC.

CDR3 amino acids: CASSQGALVSYYNEQFF. DNA for the CDR3: TGTGCCAGCAGCCAAGGAGCCCTAGTGTCCTATTACAATGAGCAGTTCTTC. This chain uses TRBV14 with TRBJ2-1; no firm D call. V dropped 1 base and J dropped 4 bases, with 17 bases sitting between them. CDR1 SGHDN and CDR2 FVKESK come from the germline V gene. The CDR3 extends over 17 amino acids.

This clone was found once. V usage is TRBV7-9 and J usage is TRBJ1-1; D ambiguous. This CDR3 is built from 15 residues. V was trimmed by 5 bases and J by 3 bases, leaving 16 bases between them. The germline gives CDR1 SEHNR, CDR2 FQNEAQ (reference sequence). CDR3 sequence reads: CASSTVSIRDTEAFF. The CDR3 DNA reads as TGTGCCAGCAGCACCGTTTCGATCCGGGACACTGAAGCTTTCTTT.

J is TRBJ1-1 and V is TRBV18; 7 positions agree with TRBD1. Unmatched junction bases numbered 11, after V lost 4 bases and J lost 3 bases. This CDR3 has 16 residues. The germline gives CDR1 KGHSH, CDR2 LQKENI. DNA for the CDR3: TGTGCCAGCTCACTCCAACCCGGACAGGCGGACACTGAAGCTTTCTTT. Translated: CASSLQPGQADTEAFF.

V gene TRBV10-1 combines with J gene TRBJ2-3; the match to TRBD1 covers 9 bases. Trimming took 6 bases from V and 3 from J; bases not matched to a gene: 7. The V gene's germline CDR1 is WNHNN and CDR2 SYGVQD (reference sequence). The CDR3 runs to 15 residues. For the CDR3, the DNA is TGCGCCAGCAGAGCCGGGACAGGGTCGACAGATACGCAGTATTTT. Translating it yields CASRAGTGSTDTQYF.